This T cell receptor beta chain was sequenced during a study of CD8 T cells in Susac syndrome. High-throughput TCR beta sequencing covered peripheral CD8+ and CD4+ T cells. RNA in amounts of about 0.5 to 1 ug was reverse transcribed with random hexamers. TCRdb analysed the immunoSEQ multiplex PCR reads with MiXCR anew, one entry per CDR3 protein. This table has 150,000 to 200,000 distinct CDR3 sequences, 90% to 95% appearing once. The CDR3 is 15 amino acids. V was clipped by 6 bases and J by 0 bases; unmatched bases: 6. Per germline, CDR1 ENHRY and CDR2 SYGVKD. Input material: CD4+ T cells from PBMCs. This TCR came from a human donor in good health. V gene TRBV10-3 combines with J gene TRBJ2-7; the match to TRBD2 covers 9 bases. Here the CDR3 reads CAISAGGPPSYEQYF. CDR3 bases: TGTGCCATCAGCGCGGGAGGGCCCCCCTCCTACGAGCAGTACTTC.